This T cell receptor beta chain derives from a study of T-cell reconstitution after alpha-beta-depleted transplantation in children. Study-wide results and caveats: About two months after transplant, alpha-beta T cells reportedly came from several hundred expanded graft clones.

This clonotype appeared many times. What it binds is unknown. Construction of the TCRbeta library involved unique molecular identifiers. TCRdb re-called the PCR reads with MiXCR, one entry per CDR3 protein. The table shows 450,000 to 600,000 distinct CDR3 sequences, with roughly a tenth occurring only once. Germline lookup yields CDR1 SGHRS and CDR2 YFSETQ. This CDR3 region has 15 residues. V dropped 4 bases and J dropped 4; count of bases not matched to a gene: 7. This sequence joins TRBV5-1 and TRBJ2-2; 7 bases map to TRBD1. This TCR was sampled from a child younger than 10 with inherited bone marrow failure, due to receive a stem cell transplant. This specimen consisted of PBMCs, obtained before TCRalphabeta/CD19-depleted stem cell transplant. CDR3 DNA sequence: TGCGCCAGCAGCGTCGGGACAGCTGGCACCGGGGAGCTGTTTTTT. The encoded protein is CASSVGTAGTGELFF. Combining the CDR3 with reference TRBV5-1 and TRBJ2-2 gives the whole variable domain KAGVTQTPRYLIKTRGQQVTLSCSPISGHRSVSWYQQTPGQGLQFLFEYFSETQRNKGNFPGRFSGRQFSNSRSEMNVSTLELGDSALYLCASSVGTAGTGELFFGEGSRLTVL.